What follows is one TCR beta chain and its context. Its antigen target is currently unknown. No base-level quality is on record; no much larger clone is a single base apart. Read against the paper, the sample's time point label means: baseline before first vaccination. Samples from vaccinated people were obtained from the UK trials COV001 and COV002, which included a single-blind randomized controlled phase 2/3 trial of AZD1222 (ChAdOx1 nCoV-19) in healthy adults. Trial participant PBMC samples were collected at day 0 and day 28 after the second dose for TCRbeta chain sequencing. This sample is part of a study of T cell responses to AZD1222 COVID-19 vaccine (dated by TCRdb to the early 2020s). Study-wide context: AZD1222 recipients whose second dose came at about 4 weeks and those whose second dose came at about 12 weeks were combined into one group, since spike-specific TCR depth and breadth did not differ between the two schedules. TCR sequencing covered 233 trial participants: 200 to 220 given two doses of AZD1222 and approximately 26 given two doses of MenACWY control vaccine. Trial participants were enrolled by age into subgroups of 18-55, 56-69 and 70-plus years, and 148, 28 and 57 TCR-sequenced participants, respectively, were included in these subgroups.

The CDR3 regions of human TCRbeta chains were analyzed by immunosequencing. The authors processed their data as follows. Repertoire TCRs were matched against a reference library of SARS-CoV-2-specific TCRs generated with the MIRA antigen-specificity platform. Breadth was defined as the fraction of unique TCRs that were SARS-CoV-2-associated, and depth was defined as the fraction of total T cells that were SARS-CoV-2-associated. Using the MIRA data, each spike-specific TCR was mapped to the spike region that the TCR reacts to and placed in a CD4 or CD8 class. Log10-transformed breadth and depth values were compared by one-way ANOVA with Sidak's multiple comparisons tests. TCRdb obtained this table from immuneACCESS and retained in-frame rearrangements with V and J assigned. These tables miss some clones; where compared with another copy, unresolved V genes account for less than half of the shortfall, and the remainder is unexplained. V and J calls and clone size come straight from that table; D and trimming were deduced from the DNA. The sample yields 100,000 to 150,000 clones; 93% were counted once. 5.4% of the sample belongs to the ten largest clones.

CDR1 SGHKS and CDR2 YYEKEE are derived from the germline V gene (reference sequence). Germline trimming amounts to 0 bases on V and 0 bases on J, with 5 as the count of junction bases outside the gene matches. From cysteine to phenylalanine, the CDR3 is 17 amino acids long. Kept here is only the CDR3 DNA, which spans 51 bases and is read in frame from base 1. Summary of the overall study and its limitations: CD4 TCRs associated with the vaccine covered the entire spike protein, and the dominant responses were in regions 160-218 and 743-854. Spike-specific TCR breadth and depth rose significantly after two AZD1222 doses compared with day 0 and with MenACWY recipients. Most participants were white British and females outnumbered males, and the authors suggested that clonal diversity may have been underestimated. Because no day 14 peak-response samples were available, the repertoires could be characterized only after the peak T cell response. Epitopes outside the regions mutated in the B.1.351 and B.1.1.7 variants were reportedly recognized by nearly half of the unique spike-specific TCRs. The 56-69-year group was small, and its depth increase did not reach significance, likely because of low power. Conclusions about previously exposed vaccinees are limited because only six or seven AZD1222 recipients were SARS-CoV-2 seropositive at baseline.

The TCR sequence derives from an adult in good health. The sample here was peripheral blood, taken on day 0 of AZD1222 vaccination. This chain joins TRBV5-5 to TRBJ2-7; the central 11 bases match TRBD1. This receptor carries the CDR3 CASSLGTGGVSSYEQYF. In nucleotides, the sequence is TGTGCCAGCAGCTTGGGGACAGGGGGCGTTAGCTCCTACGAGCAGTACTTC.